This note documents a single T cell receptor (beta chain) sequence. Antigen: not known. The entry originates in a study of T cells in Graves' hyperthyroidism and ophthalmopathy. TCR beta CDR3 region amplification was performed from RNA transcripts. The TCR CDR3 was amplified in a first-round RT-PCR using the HTBI primer set. Each CDR3 protein is one row after TCRdb ran MiXCR on the multiplex PCR reads. The sample holds hundreds of thousands of distinct CDR3 sequences; around 46% are singletons and the top ten take 8.2%. Hyperthyroidism of Graves' type that showed no ophthalmopathy progression within 18 months was stable. Patients aged 18 to 65 with hyperthyroidism were newly diagnosed, with duration under 2 months. Study results and caveats: Blood also contained most expanded thyroid clonotypes above 0.001. Before onset, by a median of approximately 6.8 months, the model predicted ophthalmopathy.

Germline V gene data show CDR1 as SNHLY and CDR2 as FYNNEI. The ends were cut back, 8 bases at V and 0 bases at J, with 13 bases in the middle. The CDR3 is 15 residues long. This clonotype originated in a woman between 18 and 29 years old with Graves' hyperthyroidism. The V gene is TRBV2, the J gene TRBJ1-4, with TRBD1 as a possible D gene (5 bases). The sample consisted of peripheral blood or thyroid tissue (not recorded which). CDR3: CASFKAGATNEKLFF. As DNA, the CDR3 is TGTGCCAGCTTTAAGGCGGGGGCAACTAATGAAAAACTGTTTTTT.